These 18 T cell receptor beta chains originate from one sample sequenced in a study of T cell responses to AZD1222 COVID-19 vaccine. Assay used: immunoSEQ multiplex PCR; TCRdb lists only in-frame clones, some missing. The sample lists around 180,000 clones; 90% were seen once. Sequencing was performed on peripheral blood, taken on day 0 of AZD1222 vaccination. Receptors originate from an adult in good health.

The V and J genes are TRBV6-2 or TRBV6-3 and TRBJ1-2, with 7 nucleotides matching TRBD1. Unmatched junction bases numbered 14, after V lost 5 bases and J lost 5 bases. The CDR3 is 16 residues long. Germline-derived CDR1 and CDR2 are MNHEY and SVGEGT. The CDR3 bases are TGTGCCAGCAGTCCCTCTTTTACAGGGGCCCTATATGGCTACACCTTC. Amino acid sequence: CASSPSFTGALYGYTF.

The chain links TRBV27 to TRBJ2-5; 7 bases are shared with TRBD1. This CDR3 has 14 amino acids. J was trimmed by 4 bases and V by 5 bases; bases with no gene match: 7. From germline, CDR1 is MNHEY and CDR2 SMNVEV (reference sequence). CDR3 in amino acids: CASSPRQGRETQYF. DNA for the CDR3: TGTGCCAGCAGTCCAAGACAGGGCCGAGAGACCCAGTACTTC.

The chain couples TRBV24-1 to TRBJ2-3; the D is unclear. Germline-derived CDR1 and CDR2 are KGHDR and SFDVKD. The V end was cut by 3 bases, the J end by 3 bases, with 12 bases between. CDR3 length: 15 residues. In DNA form, the CDR3 reads TGTGCCACCAGTGATCGTGCCTCGGGTACAGATACGCAGTATTTT. As protein: CATSDRASGTDTQYF.

The chain joins TRBV6-1 to TRBJ2-4; 8 positions agree with TRBD1. This CDR3 is 15 amino acids long. In germline, CDR1 is MNHNS, CDR2 SASEGT. The J segment lost 9 bases and the V segment lost 1 base, leaving 8 bases of the junction unmatched. This CDR3 is CASSEESTGGSIQYF. The CDR3 nucleotides read TGTGCCAGCAGTGAAGAGTCCACAGGGGGGAGCATTCAGTACTTC.

This clone was picked up one time. This sequence joins TRBV7-2 and TRBJ1-4; D call uncertain. Per germline, CDR1 SGHTA and CDR2 FQGNSA. This CDR3 is 15 amino acids long. Trimming took off 6 bases at V and 0 bases at J, with 11 bases between the two ends. The CDR3 coding sequence is TGTGCCAGCAGTCTTACTCGGCCAACTAATGAAAAACTGTTTTTT. It is translated as CASSLTRPTNEKLFF.

The chain recombines TRBV9 with TRBJ2-5; the match to TRBD2 covers 7 bases. CDR3 length: 15 residues. V shed 5 bases, J shed 1 base, and the junction held 8 bases outside the gene matches. CDR1 and CDR2 from the germline V gene are SGDLS and YYNGEE. CDR3 protein: CASRAGGNSQETQYF. In DNA, the CDR3 is TGTGCCAGCAGGGCCGGGGGGAACTCCCAAGAGACCCAGTACTTC.

The chain is built from TRBV3-1 (or the pseudogene TRBV3-2) and TRBJ1-2; possibly TRBD1 for D (6 bases). Trimming took off 4 bases at V and 4 bases at J, with 25 bases between the two ends. Germline V CDR1 and CDR2: LGHDT, YNNKEL (reference sequence). This CDR3 is built from 18 residues. In DNA, the CDR3 is TGTGCCAGCAGCCGCCACCCTAGTCAGGGGACCCAAACCTATGGCTACACCTTC. Its protein is CASSRHPSQGTQTYGYTF.

The chain recombines TRBV6-5 with TRBJ1-6, with 8 bases fitting TRBD1. Germline V gene sequence: CDR1 MNHEY, CDR2 SVGAGI. Unmatched junction bases numbered 15, after V lost 6 bases and J lost 14 bases. There are 15 residues in the CDR3. CDR3 nucleotide sequence: TGTGCCAGCAGCTCCGACGGACAGGGCTGGGGGGCCCTCCACTTT. It is translated as CASSSDGQGWGALHF.

CDR3 nucleotide sequence: TGTGCCAGCAGCCAATTTGGGGAGACCCAGTACTTC. Protein: CASSQFGETQYF. The rearrangement joins TRBV3-1 (or the pseudogene TRBV3-2) to TRBJ2-5; D is uncertain. Germline V gene sequence: CDR1 LGHDT, CDR2 YNNKEL (reference sequence). The CDR3 contains 12 residues. V was trimmed by 2 bases and J by 5 bases, leaving 6 bases between them.

The V call is TRBV7-3, the J call TRBJ1-1, with 7 positions matching TRBD1. The CDR3 is 16 residues long. Germline V gene lookup returns CDR1 SGHTA and CDR2 FQGTGA. Unmatched junction bases numbered 5, after V lost 1 base and J lost 0 bases. The CDR3 bases are TGTGCCAGCAGCTTAATCCCAGGGGGTATGAACACTGAAGCTTTCTTT. This translates into CASSLIPGGMNTEAFF.

V and J are TRBV9 and TRBJ1-1; D not resolved. V lost 2 bases and J lost 0, with 11 bases in between. The CDR3 loop spans 15 amino acids. From germline, CDR1 is SGDLS and CDR2 YYNGEE. CDR3 nucleotide sequence: TGTGCCAGCAGCGTGGCTCCCAGCCTGAACACTGAAGCTTTCTTT. It codes for CASSVAPSLNTEAFF. Using reference TRBV9 and TRBJ1-1 for the parts outside the CDR3, the full variable domain is DSGVTQTPKHLITATGQRVTLRCSPRSGDLSVYWYQQSLDQGLQFLIQYYNGEERAKGNILERFSAQQFPDLHSELNLSSLELGDSALYFCASSVAPSLNTEAFFGQGTRLTVV.

Notes on this clone: At one of its ends the junction is not consistent with the germline gene, which may arise from a read error. The chain recombines TRBV29-1 with TRBJ1-2; a weak D match, TRBD1 (5 bases). Germline CDR1 and CDR2: SQVTM and ANQGSEA. CDR3 length: 11 residues. CDR3 sequence: CSVQDSYGYTF. In DNA, the CDR3 is TGCAGCGTTCAAGACAGCTATGGCTACACCTTC.

The genes are TRBV7-3 and TRBJ2-6, with TRBD1 matching 10 bases. The CDR3 length is 17 residues. Unmatched junction bases numbered 8, after V lost 7 bases and J lost 2 bases. From germline, CDR1 is SGHTA and CDR2 FQGTGA. The CDR3 DNA reads as TGTGCCAGCACGGAGACAGGGGGCCTCACTGGGGCCAACGTCCTGACTTTC. Its protein product is CASTETGGLTGANVLTF.

Here the CDR3 DNA reads TGCGCCAGCAGCCGGACCCCGGAGGAGTTAGAGACCCAGTACTTC. Translating gives CASSRTPEELETQYF. The V call is TRBV5-1, the J call TRBJ2-5; tentatively, D is TRBD2 (5 bases). V was shortened by 4 bases and J by 4 bases, with 17 bases between the two germline ends. Germline loops: CDR1 SGHRS, CDR2 YFSETQ. The CDR3 is 15 residues long.

The rearrangement joins TRBV6-5 to TRBJ1-4, with 9 positions matching TRBD1. The CDR3 extends over 15 amino acids. In germline, CDR1 is MNHEY, CDR2 SVGAGI. Losses at the gene ends were 5 bases for V and 8 bases for J; bases not matched to a gene: 9. The CDR3 nucleotides are TGTGCCAGCAGTCGCTCGGGACAGGGAAGGGAAAAACTGTTTTTT. Translation: CASSRSGQGREKLFF.

The V gene is TRBV7-8, the J gene TRBJ2-7; 10 bases map to TRBD2. This CDR3 spans 16 amino acids. The germline CDR1 and CDR2 sequences are SGHVS and FQNEAQ. V was pared by 1 base and J by 3 bases, with 6 bases of the junction left unmatched. This CDR3 reads CASSLGTSGALYEQYF. The DNA of the CDR3 is TGTGCCAGCAGCTTAGGCACTAGCGGGGCCCTCTACGAGCAGTACTTC.

The chain employs TRBV27 and TRBJ2-3; D remains ambiguous. CDR1 MNHEY and CDR2 SMNVEV come from the germline V gene (reference sequence). The CDR3 totals 14 residues. Trimming pared 0 bases from V and 3 bases from J, leaving 7 bases between. The CDR3 nucleotides read TGTGCCAGCAGTTTATCCGCGACTACAGATACGCAGTATTTT. The encoded protein is CASSLSATTDTQYF.

V gene TRBV29-1 combines with J gene TRBJ1-2; tentative D call: TRBD1 (5 bases). Germline V gives CDR1 SQVTM, CDR2 ANQGSEA. The CDR3 is 14 amino acids. Trimming removed 0 bases from V and 0 bases from J, with 8 bases in between. In nucleotides, the CDR3 is TGCAGCGTTGAAGATGGGGCCACTAACTATGGCTACACCTTC. Translated, it gives CSVEDGATNYGYTF.